These 16 T cell receptor beta chains were all obtained from the same sample, sequenced in a study of cytomegalovirus exposure and HLA in healthy donors. Primers for the PCR totalled 60 Vbeta and 13 Jbeta. Repertoires were generated with immunoSEQ multiplex PCR, while TCRdb's copy carries only in-frame clones and drops some. The data show fewer than 100,000 clones, roughly 73% seen once. Input material: PBMCs. The receptors stem from a male donor in good health and CMV-seropositive.

V usage is TRBV4-1 and J usage is TRBJ2-2; a weak D match, TRBD2 (6 bases). This CDR3 has 19 amino acids. Germline V lookup: CDR1 MGHRA, CDR2 YSYEKL. Trimming took 0 bases from V and 7 from J, leaving 24 bases between them. CDR3 protein: CASSQDVLWGRRGGGELFF. DNA for the CDR3: TGCGCCAGCAGCCAAGATGTTCTATGGGGCAGGAGGGGAGGCGGGGAGCTGTTTTTT.

About this clone: Compared with germline, one end of the junction differs, possibly owing to a read error. The chain recombines TRBV5-6 with TRBJ2-7, with D perhaps matching TRBD1 (6 bases). This CDR3 has 14 residues. From germline, CDR1 is SGHDT and CDR2 YYEEEE. CDR3 sequence: CASSFGQKHYEQCF. The DNA of the CDR3 is TGTGCCAGCAGCTTCGGACAGAAGCACTACGAGCAGTGCTTC.

The V gene is TRBV6-5, the J gene TRBJ2-7, with TRBD2 matching over 8 bases. This CDR3 is built from 14 residues. Trimming removed 8 bases from V and 2 bases from J; junction bases left unmatched: 8. Germline V gene sequence: CDR1 MNHEY, CDR2 SVGAGI. CDR3 amino acids: CASRGGDTAYEQYF. As DNA, the CDR3 is TGTGCCAGCCGGGGGGGGGACACCGCCTACGAGCAGTACTTC.

The chain employs TRBV19 and TRBJ1-3; D is uncertain. V gave up 3 bases and J gave up 0 bases, with 6 bases separating them. This CDR3 has 14 residues. From germline, CDR1 is LNHDA and CDR2 SQIVND (reference sequence). This CDR3 is CASSMETSGNTIYF. CDR3 nucleotide sequence: TGTGCCAGTAGTATGGAGACCTCTGGAAACACCATATATTTT.

The chain combines TRBV6-1 with TRBJ1-5, with 8 bases identical to TRBD1. The CDR3 runs 17 residues. The ends lost 4 bases at V and 2 bases at J; junction bases unmatched: 10. Germline loops: CDR1 MNHNS, CDR2 SASEGT. CDR3: CASSATLQGVRNQPQHF. The CDR3 nucleotides read TGTGCCAGCAGTGCAACGTTACAGGGGGTGCGCAATCAGCCCCAGCATTTT.

The chain recombines TRBV5-1 with TRBJ2-3, with 9 bases fitting TRBD2. CDR1 and CDR2 (germline): SGHRS, YFSETQ. The length of the CDR3 is 15 residues. V dropped 3 bases and J dropped 0; count of bases not matched to a gene: 2. For the CDR3, the DNA is TGCGCCAGCAGCTCGGGACTAGCTAGCACAGATACGCAGTATTTT. Its translation is CASSSGLASTDTQYF.

The chain uses TRBV7-9 and TRBJ2-7; weak D call: TRBD1 (5 bases). Trimming left V 2 bases short and J 2 bases short, with 7 bases between. The CDR3 spans 13 residues. Germline V lookup: CDR1 SEHNR, CDR2 FQNEAQ (reference sequence). The CDR3 reads CASSLTQAYEQYF. The CDR3 nucleotides are TGTGCCAGCAGCTTAACACAGGCCTACGAGCAGTACTTC.

The chain has TRBV28 and TRBJ1-6, with a weak D call TRBD1 (5 bases). Germline CDR1 reads MDHEN; CDR2 reads SYDVKM. Trimming shortened V by 5 bases and J by 8 bases, and 19 bases separated the two germline ends. The CDR3 is 16 residues long. CDR3 bases: TGTGCCAGCAGTCCCAGTCCCTGGGGGGGATATTCACCCCTCCACTTT. As protein: CASSPSPWGGYSPLHF.

The gene calls are TRBV25-1 and TRBJ1-2; D not certain. Trimming shortened V by 5 bases and J by 5 bases, and 12 bases separated the two germline ends. The CDR3 length is 13 residues. CDR1 and CDR2 from the germline V gene are MGHDK and SYGVNS. Here the CDR3 DNA reads TGTGCCAGCAGTCGTGCGGGGATTTATGGCTACACCTTC. The encoded protein is CASSRAGIYGYTF.

This clone has just a few counts. The chain uses TRBV12-1 and TRBJ2-7; no check of the table's D call, TRBD1, against the DNA was made. TRBV12-1 is deemed a pseudogene. The CDR3 is made up of 15 amino acids. The CDR3, as DNA: TGTGCCAGCAGCTTAGGCGAAGGGGTAAGGAACGAGCAGTACTTC. Translated, it gives CASSLGEGVRNEQYF.

This clone appeared a few times. The gene calls are TRBV28 and TRBJ2-7, with a tentative D call TRBD2 (5 bases). Germline V CDR1 and CDR2: MDHEN, SYDVKM. Deletions cut 10 bases from V and 0 bases from J, with 10 bases between. The CDR3 is 12 residues long. In DNA form, the CDR3 reads TGTGCCACCGTAGCGAGCTCCTACGAGCAGTACTTC. As protein: CATVASSYEQYF.

The chain carries TRBV5-1 and TRBJ2-2; 8 bases fit TRBD1. Germline V gene lookup returns CDR1 SGHRS and CDR2 YFSETQ. This CDR3 is built from 15 residues. The V segment lost 4 bases and the J segment 3 bases; nucleotides outside the gene matches: 5. The CDR3 DNA is TGCGCCAGCAGCGCGGGACAGGTTGACACCGGGGAGCTGTTTTTT. Amino acid sequence: CASSAGQVDTGELFF.

The V and J genes are TRBV28 and TRBJ2-4; maybe TRBD2 (5 bases). V lost 8 bases and J 0 bases, leaving 14 bases between the germline ends. This CDR3 contains 15 residues. Germline V gene lookup returns CDR1 MDHEN and CDR2 SYDVKM. For the CDR3, the DNA is TGTGCCAGCGCCCTCTTCGGACTAGCCAAAAACATTCAGTACTTC. Protein product: CASALFGLAKNIQYF.

Written as DNA, the CDR3 is TGTGCCAGCAGCTTTTACCCCGGGGGTGTTTACTTC. This sequence encodes CASSFYPGGVYF. The chain couples TRBV7-2 to TRBJ2-7; possibly TRBD2 for D (6 bases). Trimming shortened V by 3 bases and J by 13 bases, and 16 bases separated the two germline ends. Germline V gene lookup returns CDR1 SGHTA and CDR2 FQGNSA. The CDR3 has 12 amino acids.

The rearrangement uses TRBV5-6 and TRBJ2-1, with 10 bases aligning to TRBD2. Germline V gene data show CDR1 as SGHDT and CDR2 as YYEEEE. Trimming at V came to 4 bases and at J to 2 bases, leaving 3 bases not matched to a gene. This CDR3 contains 15 residues. DNA of the CDR3: TGTGCCAGCAGCCAGAGCGGGGGGGCCTACAATGAGCAGTTCTTC. Translated, it gives CASSQSGGAYNEQFF.

This CDR3 reads CASSHENTDTQYF. The CDR3 DNA is TGTGCCAGCAGCCACGAGAACACAGATACGCAGTATTTT. The rearrangement links TRBV14 to TRBJ2-3; D gene unclear. This CDR3 is built from 13 residues. The V end was cut by 3 bases, the J end by 2 bases, with 6 bases between. CDR1 and CDR2 (germline): SGHDN, FVKESK.